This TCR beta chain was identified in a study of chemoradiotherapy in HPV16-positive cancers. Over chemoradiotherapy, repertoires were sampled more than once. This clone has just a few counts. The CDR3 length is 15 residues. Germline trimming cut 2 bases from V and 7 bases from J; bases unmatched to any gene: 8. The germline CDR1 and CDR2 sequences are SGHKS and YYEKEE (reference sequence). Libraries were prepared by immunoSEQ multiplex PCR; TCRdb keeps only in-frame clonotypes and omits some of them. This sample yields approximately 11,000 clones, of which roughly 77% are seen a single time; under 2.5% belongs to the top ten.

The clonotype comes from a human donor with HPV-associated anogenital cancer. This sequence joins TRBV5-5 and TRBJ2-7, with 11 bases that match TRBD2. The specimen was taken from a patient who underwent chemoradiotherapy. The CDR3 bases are TGTGCCAGCAGCTTATTTACTAGCGGGGGACAGGAGCAGTACTTC. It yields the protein CASSLFTSGGQEQYF. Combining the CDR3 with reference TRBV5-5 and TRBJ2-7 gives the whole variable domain DAGVTQSPTHLIKTRGQQVTLRCSPISGHKSVSWYQQVLGQGPQFIFQYYEKEERGRGNFPDRFSARQFPNYSSELNVNALLLGDSALYLCASSLFTSGGQEQYFGPGTRLTVT.